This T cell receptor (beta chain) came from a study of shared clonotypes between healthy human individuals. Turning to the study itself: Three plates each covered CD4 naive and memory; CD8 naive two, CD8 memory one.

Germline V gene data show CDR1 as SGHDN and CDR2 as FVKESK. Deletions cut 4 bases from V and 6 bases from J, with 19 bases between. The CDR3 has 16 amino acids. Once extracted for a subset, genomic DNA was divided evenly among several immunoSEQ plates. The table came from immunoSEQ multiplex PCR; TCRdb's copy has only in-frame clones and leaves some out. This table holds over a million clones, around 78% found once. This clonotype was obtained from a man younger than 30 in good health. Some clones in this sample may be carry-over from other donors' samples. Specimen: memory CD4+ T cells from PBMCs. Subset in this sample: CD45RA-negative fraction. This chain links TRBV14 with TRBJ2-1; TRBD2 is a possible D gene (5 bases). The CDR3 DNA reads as TGTGCCAGCAGCCGAGCAGCGTCCCTCCGGGGCAATGAGCAGTTCTTC. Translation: CASSRAASLRGNEQFF.